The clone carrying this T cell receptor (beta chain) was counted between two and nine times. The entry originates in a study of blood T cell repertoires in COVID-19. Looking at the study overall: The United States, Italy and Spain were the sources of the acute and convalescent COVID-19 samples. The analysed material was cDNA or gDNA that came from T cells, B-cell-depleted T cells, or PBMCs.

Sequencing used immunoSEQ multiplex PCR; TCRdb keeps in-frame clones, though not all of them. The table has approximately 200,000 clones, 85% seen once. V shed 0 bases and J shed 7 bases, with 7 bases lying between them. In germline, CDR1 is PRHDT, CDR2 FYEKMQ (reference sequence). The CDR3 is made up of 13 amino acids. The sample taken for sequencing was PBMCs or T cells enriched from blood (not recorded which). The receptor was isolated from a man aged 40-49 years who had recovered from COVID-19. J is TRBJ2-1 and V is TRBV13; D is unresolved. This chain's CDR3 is CASSLGLTNEQFF. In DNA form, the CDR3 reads TGTGCCAGCAGCTTAGGTTTGACTAATGAGCAGTTCTTC.